Presented here are 20 T cell receptor beta chains from one specimen sequenced in a study of T cell repertoires in cytomegalovirus infection (dated by TCRdb to the late 2010s). The listed sequencing device is Illumina HiSeq 1500. TCRdb passed the public sequencing reads through fastp at Q25 and MiXCR, retaining productive beta sequences. Entries are consolidated by CDR3 protein sequence, retaining the most common genes and DNA. The sample table shows about 100,000 distinct CDR3 sequences, and 23% are seen once. About two fifths of the sample belongs to the ten largest clones. The sequencing sample was made of CD8+ T cells from PBMCs. The origin of the receptors is a human donor in good health (CMV status not recorded). Some clones in this sample may be carry-over from other donors' samples.

This clonotype was observed a handful of times. The chain couples TRBV7-9 to TRBJ1-4; no clear D. The CDR3 loop spans 15 amino acids. Between the trimmed V and J ends, which lost 1 base and 4 bases, there was a span of 10 bases. Germline CDR1 reads SEHNR; CDR2 reads FQNEAQ (reference sequence). In nucleotides, the CDR3 is TGTGCCAGCAGCTTAGGAACGGGGTTTAATGAAAAACTGTTTTTT. It encodes CASSLGTGFNEKLFF.

This rearrangement joins TRBV7-3 to TRBJ2-1; 11 bases align to TRBD2. V shed 3 bases and J 9 bases; nucleotides not matched to a gene: 4. CDR1 is SGHTA, CDR2 FQGTGA, per germline. The CDR3 covers 14 residues. This CDR3 is CASSLPGLAVEQFF. CDR3 sequence (DNA): TGTGCCAGCAGCTTGCCGGGACTAGCGGTTGAGCAGTTCTTC.

Many counts were recorded for this clonotype. This sequence joins TRBV7-6 and TRBJ2-2, with a tentative D call TRBD1 (5 bases). Trimming took 5 bases from V and 0 from J, leaving 10 bases between them. Per the germline V gene, CDR1 is SGHVS and CDR2 is FNYEAQ. The CDR3 has 15 residues. The CDR3 DNA is TGTGCCAGCAGCACAGGAATCGCGAACACCGGGGAGCTGTTTTTT. As protein: CASSTGIANTGELFF.

The chain joins TRBV6-2 or TRBV6-3 to TRBJ1-5; D is ambiguous. The germline V and J ends were trimmed by 6 bases and 7 bases, with 13 bases remaining between them. The germline V gene has CDR1 MNHEY and CDR2 SVGEGT. The CDR3 sequence is 13 residues long. CDR3 residues: CASRNPDNQPQHF. The CDR3 DNA reads TGTGCCAGCAGAAACCCCGACAACCAGCCCCAGCATTTT.

This clonotype was seen ten or more times. V is TRBV6-2 or TRBV6-3 and J is TRBJ2-1, with D unclear. The CDR3 is 11 amino acids. Between the trimmed V and J ends, which lost 5 bases and 8 bases, there was a span of 7 bases. Germline V gives CDR1 MNHEY, CDR2 SVGEGT. The CDR3 DNA reads as TGTGCCAGCAGTCCTTTGGATGAGCAGTTCTTC. This codes for CASSPLDEQFF.

This chain joins TRBV6-6 and TRBJ2-7, with D tentatively TRBD1 (6 bases). V gave up 5 bases and J gave up 7 bases, with 24 bases separating them. The CDR3 totals 16 residues. Germline CDR1 is MNHNY and CDR2 is SVGAGI (reference sequence). CDR3 nucleotides: TGTGCCAGCAGTCCTCAGGGGCGGCCCTCCCTGAGGGAGCAGTACTTC. It encodes CASSPQGRPSLREQYF.

The chain has TRBV25-1 and TRBJ2-7; maybe TRBD2 (5 bases). Per the germline V gene, CDR1 is MGHDK and CDR2 is SYGVNS. The germline V and J ends were trimmed by 1 base and 4 bases, with 11 bases remaining between them. The CDR3 runs to 14 residues. The CDR3 spells CASSEWQEVYEQYF. CDR3 nucleotide sequence: TGTGCCAGCAGTGAATGGCAGGAGGTTTACGAGCAGTACTTC.

The chain has TRBV9 and TRBJ1-1, with 9 bases that match TRBD1. Germline V gene data show CDR1 as SGDLS and CDR2 as YYNGEE. The V gene end was trimmed by 3 bases and the J gene end by 3 bases; junction bases not matched to a gene: 3. CDR3 length: 14 amino acids. CDR3 nucleotides: TGTGCCAGCAGCGGCAGACAGGGGGACACTGAAGCTTTCTTT. Translation gives CASSGRQGDTEAFF.

This clonotype has a count of ten or more. In DNA, the CDR3 is TGTGCCAGCAGAAACAAGGGACAGGGCGGCGTGGCCCTCCACTTT. It yields the protein CASRNKGQGGVALHF. The chain is built from TRBV7-2 and TRBJ1-6; 9 nucleotides match TRBD1. The CDR3 is made up of 15 amino acids. CDR1 and CDR2 from the germline V gene are SGHTA and FQGNSA. Trimming cost V 6 bases and J 14 bases; bases outside gene matches: 14.

This clonotype was seen only a few times. The chain joins TRBV7-6 to TRBJ2-3; D is perhaps TRBD1 (5 bases). Germline-derived CDR1 and CDR2 are SGHVS and FNYEAQ. Trimming stripped 6 bases from V and 0 bases from J, with 10 bases between. The CDR3 has 14 amino acids. The CDR3: CASRTDKSTDTQYF. Written as DNA, the CDR3 is TGTGCCAGCAGAACGGACAAGAGCACAGATACGCAGTATTTT.

This clonotype has just a few counts. The J gene is TRBJ2-7, the V gene TRBV20-1; TRBD2 matches at 11 bases. The germline CDR1 and CDR2 sequences are DFQATT and SNEGSKA (reference sequence). The J segment lost 2 bases and the V segment lost 4 bases, leaving 10 bases of the junction unmatched. CDR3 size: 16 residues. The DNA of the CDR3 is TGCAGTGCTACCCGACTAGCGGGGACTTCCCCCTACGAGCAGTACTTC. It translates to CSATRLAGTSPYEQYF.

Only a few counts were recorded for this clonotype. The rearrangement uses TRBV4-3 and TRBJ1-5, with unresolved D. V was clipped by 4 bases and J by 5 bases, with 15 bases between them. This CDR3 region has 15 residues. Germline V gives CDR1 LGHNA, CDR2 YSLEER. Here the CDR3 DNA reads TGCGCCAGCAGCCCGATGCTGGGGTACGATCAGCCCCAGCATTTT. It yields the protein CASSPMLGYDQPQHF.

This clonotype was seen many times. This rearrangement joins TRBV19 to TRBJ1-2; no definite D call. The CDR3 runs 10 residues. Trimming took off 7 bases at V and 4 bases at J, with 4 bases between the two ends. Germline values: CDR1 LNHDA, CDR2 SQIVND (reference sequence). CDR3 sequence: CASKAYGYTF. The CDR3 nucleotides read TGTGCCAGTAAAGCCTATGGCTACACCTTC.

The chain employs TRBV2 and TRBJ2-7, with 8 positions matching TRBD1. CDR1 and CDR2 (germline): SNHLY, FYNNEI. V gave up 2 bases and J gave up 1 base; unmatched junction bases: 1. There are 14 residues in the CDR3. The CDR3 DNA reads as TGTGCCAGCAGTGAACACAGGGGGTCCTACGAGCAGTACTTC. Amino acids: CASSEHRGSYEQYF.

This clonotype was observed a handful of times. The rearrangement uses TRBV6-2 or TRBV6-3 and TRBJ2-1, with TRBD1 matching 8 bases. The length of the CDR3 is 15 residues. The V and J ends lost 0 bases and 3 bases, in that order; junction bases with no gene match: 1. Germline V CDR1 and CDR2: MNHEY, SVGEGT. CDR3 sequence reads: CASSYSGTGYNEQFF. CDR3 nucleotides: TGTGCCAGCAGTTACTCTGGGACAGGCTACAATGAGCAGTTCTTC.

This sequence joins TRBV7-2 and TRBJ2-7; 8 bases align to TRBD1. Germline values: CDR1 SGHTA, CDR2 FQGNSA. V lost 5 bases, J lost 0 bases, and 6 bases stayed unmatched. The CDR3 is made up of 15 amino acids. The CDR3 DNA is TGTGCCAGCAGCCCAGACAGGGGCGGCTCCTACGAGCAGTACTTC. Its translation: CASSPDRGGSYEQYF.

This clonotype was found many times. The chain has TRBV7-2 and TRBJ1-2, with 7 positions matching TRBD1. Germline assignment: CDR1 SGHTA and CDR2 FQGNSA. V trimming: 5 bases; J trimming: 4 bases; junction bases outside the gene matches: 7. The CDR3 length is 14 residues. CDR3 protein: CASSGVTGAYGYTF. The CDR3 DNA reads TGTGCCAGCAGCGGGGTAACAGGGGCCTATGGCTACACCTTC.

This clonotype showed up many times. The gene calls are TRBV12-3 or TRBV12-4 and TRBJ2-1; the D is unclear. Deletions cut 6 bases from V and 7 bases from J, with 13 bases between. There are 13 residues in the CDR3. For the CDR3, the DNA is TGTGCCAGCAGGGACCCCCACTGGAATGAGCAGTTCTTC. Translating gives CASRDPHWNEQFF.

The chain couples TRBV28 to TRBJ1-1; TRBD1 might be the D (6 bases). CDR3 length: 13 residues. Deletions cut 7 bases from V and 4 bases from J, with 13 bases between. Germline CDR1 MDHEN, CDR2 SYDVKM. CDR3 loop: CASTPRGSTEAFF. CDR3 DNA sequence: TGTGCCAGCACCCCTAGGGGGAGCACTGAAGCTTTCTTT.

This clonotype was seen many times. The genes are TRBV7-8 and TRBJ1-1; D remains ambiguous. V gave up 8 bases and J gave up 2 bases, with 12 bases separating them. This CDR3 spans 13 amino acids. Germline assignment: CDR1 SGHVS and CDR2 FQNEAQ. The CDR3 coding sequence is TGTGCCAGCGGAACTTCGGTCAACACTGAAGCTTTCTTT. Translating it yields CASGTSVNTEAFF.